The 20 T cell receptor beta chains given below trace back to one sample, sequenced in a study of OX40 agonist ivuxolimab in advanced cancers. Receptor amplification or capture employed the immunoSEQ multiplex PCR assay. The table was pulled from immuneACCESS by TCRdb, which kept in-frame rearrangements only. Such tables lose some clones; where checked, under half of the loss comes from unresolved V genes, and the rest has no known cause. In this sample the table shows tens of thousands of clones, around 90% of which occur a single time. 20% to 30% of the sample lies in the top ten. The specimen was CD4+ or CD8+ T cells sorted from blood, collected in a trial of the OX40 agonist ivuxolimab. These receptors all stem from an adult with an advanced solid tumor such as melanoma, head and neck, liver or kidney cancer.

The gene calls are TRBV29-1 and TRBJ2-1; no definite D call. This CDR3 has 11 residues. The V gene's germline CDR1 is SQVTM and CDR2 ANQGSEA. Trimming removed 6 bases from V and 7 bases from J, with 10 bases in between. Written as DNA, the CDR3 is TGCAGCGTCCCCCGGGCTAATGAGCAGTTCTTC. Translating gives CSVPRANEQFF.

The chain combines TRBV15 with TRBJ2-2, with no clear D. Looked up from germline, CDR1 is LNHNV and CDR2 is YYDKDF (reference sequence). The V gene lost 3 bases and the J gene lost 3 bases, with 14 bases spanning the gap. The CDR3 consists of 16 residues. This CDR3 is CATSSSLPTDTGELFF. The DNA of the CDR3 is TGTGCCACCAGCAGCAGCCTACCGACGGACACCGGGGAGCTGTTTTTT.

The chain employs TRBV19 and TRBJ2-3; 7 nucleotides agree with TRBD2. With 8 bases clipped from V and 0 bases from J, the junction kept 11 bases outside the gene matches. In germline, CDR1 is LNHDA, CDR2 SQIVND (reference sequence). This CDR3 is 16 amino acids long. The CDR3: CASCRSLAGSTDTQYF. DNA for the CDR3: TGTGCCAGTTGTCGCTCGTTAGCGGGTAGCACAGATACGCAGTATTTT.

The genes are TRBV10-3 and TRBJ2-1; the D is unclear. V was pared by 2 bases and J by 1 base, with 3 bases between. In germline, CDR1 is ENHRY, CDR2 SYGVKD. This CDR3 has 13 residues. CDR3 sequence: CAISETSYNEQFF. The CDR3 coding sequence is TGTGCCATCAGTGAGACGTCCTACAATGAGCAGTTCTTC.

This chain links TRBV9 with TRBJ2-1; D unclear. CDR3 size: 14 residues. Germline-derived CDR1 and CDR2 are SGDLS and YYNGEE. Trimming removed 4 bases at V and 5 bases at J, with 13 bases between. The CDR3, as DNA: TGTGCCAGCAGCCCCCCTCCTGGGGACAATGAGCAGTTCTTC. Its protein is CASSPPPGDNEQFF.

The chain joins TRBV4-1 to TRBJ1-1; D call uncertain. Germline V gene data show CDR1 as MGHRA and CDR2 as YSYEKL. The CDR3 loop spans 14 amino acids. Between the trimmed V and J ends, which lost 0 bases and 7 bases, there was a span of 12 bases. The CDR3 DNA reads as TGCGCCAGCAGCCAAGAATATAGTTTAAATGAAGCTTTCTTT. The encoded protein is CASSQEYSLNEAFF.

The chain links TRBV19 to TRBJ2-6; no clear D gene. CDR1 is LNHDA, CDR2 SQIVND, per germline (reference sequence). This CDR3 contains 14 residues. The germline V and J ends were trimmed by 10 bases and 0 bases, with 10 bases remaining between them. The CDR3, as DNA: TGTGCCACTGGACCCCTCTCTGGGGCCAACGTCCTGACTTTC. Its protein is CATGPLSGANVLTF.

The V and J genes are TRBV5-6 and TRBJ2-5; D unresolved. With the DNA end fitting TRBJ2-7 better, the J assignment may be wrong. The CDR3 loop spans 12 amino acids. Germline CDR1 reads SGHDT; CDR2 reads YYEEEE. The CDR3, as DNA: TGTGCCAGCAGCTTAGGGTACTACGAGCAGTACTTC. Its protein is CASSLGYYEQYF.

The chain recombines TRBV9 with TRBJ2-7; D could derive from TRBD1 or TRBD2 (5 bases each). CDR3 length: 14 residues. Germline CDR1 is SGDLS and CDR2 is YYNGEE. V was shortened by 2 bases and J by 2 bases, with 11 bases between the two germline ends. The CDR3 bases are TGTGCCAGCAGCGTTGGGGGAAACGCCTACGAGCAGTACTTC. This sequence encodes CASSVGGNAYEQYF.

This clone was seen only once. J is TRBJ2-1 and V is TRBV5-1; tentative D call: TRBD2 (7 bases). CDR3 length: 17 amino acids. V lost 0 bases to trimming and J lost 5 bases, with 18 bases between them. Germline CDR1 reads SGHRS; CDR2 reads YFSETQ. CDR3 nucleotides: TGCGCCAGCAGCTTGGAATCGGGGGGCTTCTTGGACAATGAGCAGTTCTTC. It is translated as CASSLESGGFLDNEQFF.

The V and J genes are TRBV9 and TRBJ2-2; tentative D call: TRBD1 (9 bases). In germline, CDR1 is SGDLS, CDR2 YYNGEE. The CDR3 runs 21 residues. Trimming stripped 0 bases from V and 0 bases from J, with 24 bases between. The CDR3 DNA sequence: TGTGCCAGCAGCGTAGTGCCGCGACAGGGGGATAGCGGGACGAACACCGGGGAGCTGTTTTTT. Its protein is CASSVVPRQGDSGTNTGELFF.

The chain uses TRBV4-1 and TRBJ1-2; D gene uncertain. Trimming removed 6 bases from V and 8 bases from J, with 16 bases in between. The CDR3 is 13 residues long. The V gene's germline CDR1 is MGHRA and CDR2 YSYEKL. This CDR3 reads CASSQDGAYGYTF. Written as DNA, the CDR3 is TGCGCCAGCAGTCAGGATGGAGCCTACGGCTACACCTTC.

This rearrangement joins TRBV7-6 to TRBJ2-3, with a tentative D call TRBD2 (7 bases). The germline V gene encodes CDR1 SGHVS and CDR2 FNYEAQ. The CDR3 loop spans 15 amino acids. Trimming removed 5 bases from V and 4 bases from J, with 16 bases in between. The CDR3 here is CASSVGGLLPDTQYF. Written as DNA, the CDR3 is TGTGCCAGCAGCGTCGGGGGGCTACTACCAGATACGCAGTATTTT.

The chain recombines TRBV28 with TRBJ2-4, with D hard to call. The germline CDR1 and CDR2 sequences are MDHEN and SYDVKM. V lost 2 bases and J lost 5, with 16 bases in between. This CDR3 has 16 residues. The chain's CDR3 is CASSLGGVGEQNIQYF. Written as DNA, the CDR3 is TGTGCCAGCAGTTTAGGCGGTGTTGGGGAACAAAACATTCAGTACTTC.

The chain links TRBV2 to TRBJ2-2, with 8 bases identical to TRBD2. The germline gives CDR1 SNHLY, CDR2 FYNNEI. The CDR3 contains 14 residues. The ends lost 6 bases at V and 5 bases at J; junction bases unmatched: 5. The CDR3 region is CASRDAGGTGELFF. The CDR3 DNA sequence: TGTGCCAGCAGGGATGCGGGAGGTACCGGGGAGCTGTTTTTT.

CDR3 amino acids: CASSLVFITDNEKLFF. CDR3 bases: TGTGCCAGCAGCTTGGTGTTCATAACAGATAATGAAAAACTGTTTTTT. The chain has TRBV5-8 and TRBJ1-4; no clear D. Deletions cut 0 bases from V and 4 bases from J, with 13 bases between. This CDR3 has 16 amino acids. The germline V gene encodes CDR1 SGHTS and CDR2 YDEGEE.

The chain's CDR3 is CAVSGSSVNEQFF. The CDR3 nucleotides read TGTGCCGTTAGCGGGAGTTCTGTCAATGAGCAGTTCTTC. The chain has TRBV2 and TRBJ2-1, with 9 bases that match TRBD2. The CDR3 sequence is 13 residues long. Trimming at V came to 11 bases and at J to 6 bases, leaving 8 bases not matched to a gene. CDR1 and CDR2 from the germline V gene are SNHLY and FYNNEI.

CDR3 protein: CASSHSGRGYEQYF. DNA of the CDR3: TGTGCCAGCAGCCATAGCGGAAGAGGCTACGAGCAGTACTTC. The chain combines TRBV7-8 with TRBJ2-7; perhaps TRBD2 as D (6 bases). CDR3 length: 14 amino acids. Germline values: CDR1 SGHVS, CDR2 FQNEAQ. V gave up 5 bases and J gave up 3 bases, with 14 bases separating them.

This sequence joins TRBV6-5 and TRBJ2-5; 13 bases agree with TRBD2. The J call could be wrong; TRBJ2-7 is a better fit for the DNA end. The germline CDR1 and CDR2 sequences are MNHEY and SVGAGI. This CDR3 comprises 15 residues. The CDR3 protein is CASRPTSGRGSEQYF. The CDR3 DNA follows: TGTGCCAGCAGACCCACTAGCGGGAGGGGTAGCGAGCAGTACTTC.

The chain links TRBV7-9 to TRBJ2-5, with a weak D call TRBD1 (6 bases). V gave up 3 bases and J gave up 4 bases, with 18 bases separating them. CDR1 is SEHNR, CDR2 FQNEAQ, per germline (reference sequence). The CDR3 consists of 16 residues. In DNA form, the CDR3 reads TGTGCCAGCAGCTTGTGGGGTCAGGGGAAGGGAGAGACCCAGTACTTC. It encodes CASSLWGQGKGETQYF.